These T cell receptor beta chains were read from a single sample in a study of blood T cell repertoires in COVID-19. Some clones are missing from TCRdb's copy, which holds only in-frame ones; the method was immunoSEQ multiplex PCR. The table has over 600,000 clones, 90% seen once. The sequenced material came from peripheral blood. The receptors were gathered from a woman under 30 with acute or convalescent COVID-19. The CDR3 runs from the conserved cysteine through the conserved F or W. A D gene is named only where the DNA matches it firmly. Where a row states a size, it is once, few, many or the class of an expanded clone; other rows omit it.

size	V	D	J	DNA	CDR3
.	TRBV27	TRBD1	TRBJ2-5	TGTGCCAGCAGACCCTCACCGGGACAGGTGTTTGAGACCCAGTACTTC	CASRPSPGQVFETQYF
.	TRBV7-9	.	TRBJ1-4	TGTGCCAGCAGCTCCAGGGGAGTCGATGAAAAACTGTTTTTT	CASSSRGVDEKLFF
.	TRBV27	.	TRBJ2-3	TGTGCCAGAGGGGTTGGGGAAGGGAGGACAGATACGCAGTATTTT	CARGVGEGRTDTQYF
.	TRBV5-6	.	TRBJ2-7	TGTGCCAGCAGCCCTGGGGCGGACGACGAGCAGTACTTC	CASSPGADDEQYF
.	TRBV13	.	TRBJ2-1	TGTGCCAGCAGCTTAAAGGCACAGGGTACATTCCGAGCATTTTCCTACAATGAGCAGTTCTTC	CASSLKAQGTFRAFSYNEQFF
.	TRBV29-1	TRBD1	TRBJ1-1	TGCAGCGTTTTGGACAGGGGAACGAACACTGAAGCTTTCTTT	CSVLDRGTNTEAFF
.	TRBV29-1	.	TRBJ1-1	TGCAGCGTTGAAGACACAGGGATGAACACTGAAGCTTTCTTT	CSVEDTGMNTEAFF
.	TRBV6-2/TRBV6-3	.	TRBJ1-2	TGTGCCAGCAGTTACTCGGGGGCCGGCTACACCTTC	CASSYSGAGYTF
few	TRBV4-1	TRBD1	TRBJ1-5	TGCGCCAGCAGCCTGACAGGGGCTGGTCAGCCCCAGCATTTT	CASSLTGAGQPQHF
once	TRBV24-1	TRBD1	TRBJ1-1	TGTGCCACCAGTGATGCGACAGGGGGGTCTGGTGAAGCTTTCTTT	CATSDATGGSGEAFF
.	TRBV7-8	TRBD1	TRBJ1-2	TGTGCCAGCAGCTTAGCGGGGACAGGGAACAGCTATGGCTACACCTTC	CASSLAGTGNSYGYTF
.	TRBV18	TRBD1	TRBJ2-1	TGTGCCAGCTCACCACTACAGGGGTTTGGCTACAATGAGCAGTTCTTC	CASSPLQGFGYNEQFF
.	TRBV6-5	.	TRBJ1-2	TGTGCCAGCTGGGCAGTCTATGGCTACACCTTC	CASWAVYGYTF
.	TRBV5-1	.	TRBJ2-5	TGCGCCAGCAGCTTGAGGGGGGGCCGGGAGACCCAGTACTTC	CASSLRGGRETQYF